These 18 T cell receptor beta chains were sequenced from one sample in a study of response to subunit inactivated influenza vaccine. MiXCR, applied by TCRdb to the RT-PCR reads, yields one record per CDR3 protein. The sample contains fewer than 550,000 distinct CDR3 sequences, 25% of which appear only once. This specimen was CD4+ T cells sorted from PBMCs, taken more than 4 days after vaccination. The receptors come from a man aged 50-60 years who received an inactivated influenza vaccine.

A few counts support this clonotype. CDR3 protein: CASSITQGAYNEQFF. For the CDR3, the DNA is TGTGCCAGCAGCATAACGCAGGGGGCCTACAATGAGCAGTTCTTC. The chain recombines TRBV7-2 with TRBJ2-1; 7 positions match TRBD1. There are 15 residues in the CDR3. Germline lookup yields CDR1 SGHTA and CDR2 FQGNSA. V dropped 5 bases and J dropped 2; count of bases not matched to a gene: 6. Variable domain in full (rest from reference TRBV7-2 and TRBJ2-1): GAGVSQSPSNKVTEKGKDVELRCDPISGHTALYWYRQSLGQGLEFLIYFQGNSAPDKSGLPSDRFSAERTGGSVSTLTIQRTQQEDSAVYLCASSITQGAYNEQFFGPGTRLTVL.

V and J are TRBV29-1 and TRBJ2-7; 7 bases line up with TRBD1. V lost 6 bases and J lost 4; bases outside the gene matches: 6. The CDR3 has 12 amino acids. CDR1 is SQVTM and CDR2 is ANQGSEA in the germline V gene. CDR3 nucleotides: TGCAGCGTCGCCTACAGGGGTTACGAGCAGTACTTC. Its protein product is CSVAYRGYEQYF.

This clonotype showed up just a few times. The gene calls are TRBV4-3 and TRBJ2-2; D assignment may be TRBD1 or TRBD2 (6 bases each). CDR1 is LGHNA and CDR2 is YSLEER in the germline V gene. CDR3 length: 15 amino acids. V lost 4 bases to trimming and J lost 6 bases, with 15 bases between them. The chain's CDR3 is CASSPPAGEAGELFF. The CDR3, as DNA: TGCGCCAGCAGCCCGCCCGCAGGGGAGGCCGGGGAGCTGTTTTTT.

The gene calls are TRBV29-1 and TRBJ2-5, with 9 bases matching TRBD2. Germline trimming cut 5 bases from V and 5 bases from J; bases unmatched to any gene: 9. This CDR3 contains 14 residues. CDR1 and CDR2 from the germline V gene are SQVTM and ANQGSEA. The CDR3 sequence is CSVRLAEGVETQYF. CDR3 in DNA: TGCAGCGTTAGACTAGCGGAGGGGGTCGAGACCCAGTACTTC.

This clonotype was counted only a few times. The gene calls are TRBV7-8 and TRBJ2-2; 8 bases align to TRBD2. V lost 3 bases, J lost 6 bases, and 9 bases stayed unmatched. Germline V gene data show CDR1 as SGHVS and CDR2 as FQNEAQ. CDR3 length: 16 amino acids. DNA for the CDR3: TGTGCCAGCAGCTTGGGCGCCAGCGGGAGCCCCGGGGAGCTGTTTTTT. Amino acids: CASSLGASGSPGELFF. Complete variable domain (other parts from reference TRBV7-8 and TRBJ2-2): GAGVSQSPRYKVAKRGQDVALRCDPISGHVSLFWYQQALGQGPEFLTYFQNEAQLDKSGLPSDRFFAERPEGSVSTLKIQRTQQEDSAVYLCASSLGASGSPGELFFGEGSRLTVL.

The chain is built from TRBV11-2 and TRBJ2-5, with 11 nucleotides matching TRBD1. Looked up from germline, CDR1 is SGHAT and CDR2 is FQNNGV. CDR3 length: 16 residues. The ends lost 5 bases at V and 3 bases at J; junction bases unmatched: 8. The CDR3 nucleotides are TGTGCCAGCAGCCGACGACAGGGACAGGGGGAAGAGACCCAGTACTTC. This codes for CASSRRQGQGEETQYF.

This CDR3 is CASRQGGTQYF. As DNA, the CDR3 is TGTGCCAGCAGACAGGGAGGTACGCAGTATTTT. The V and J genes are TRBV12-3 or TRBV12-4 and TRBJ2-3; possibly TRBD1 or TRBD2 for D (6 bases each). V lost 6 bases and J 8 bases, leaving 9 bases between the germline ends. The CDR3 totals 11 residues.

This clonotype was seen only a few times. The chain's CDR3 is CATSDSLARQPQHF. The CDR3 bases are TGTGCCACCAGTGATTCGTTGGCCCGGCAGCCCCAGCATTTT. The chain recombines TRBV24-1 with TRBJ1-5; the D is unclear. In germline, CDR1 is KGHDR, CDR2 SFDVKD. The CDR3 is made up of 14 amino acids. Trimming left V 2 bases short and J 7 bases short, with 11 bases between.

Comments on this clonotype: A single base separates this from a much larger clone, so it may be a read error. The rearrangement joins TRBV12-3 or TRBV12-4 to TRBJ2-3; D perhaps matches TRBD2 (5 bases). This CDR3 comprises 14 residues. CDR3 DNA sequence: TGTGCCAGCAGTTCGGAGGTTGGCACAGATATGCAGTATTTT. It is translated as CASSSEVGTDMQYF.

Only a few counts were recorded for this clonotype. The J gene is TRBJ2-1, the V gene TRBV7-2; D not resolved. Trimming shortened V by 0 bases and J by 6 bases, and 9 bases separated the two germline ends. Germline V gene sequence: CDR1 SGHTA, CDR2 FQGNSA. There are 14 residues in the CDR3. The CDR3 reads CASSLAPRPNEQFF. In nucleotides, the CDR3 is TGTGCCAGCAGCTTAGCGCCCAGGCCCAATGAGCAGTTCTTC.

This clonotype appeared a few times. V gene TRBV10-3 combines with J gene TRBJ2-3; weak D call: TRBD2 (5 bases). The V gene's germline CDR1 is ENHRY and CDR2 SYGVKD. V was clipped by 7 bases and J by 4 bases, with 15 bases between them. The CDR3 contains 14 residues. The CDR3 loop is CAINPGILADTQYF. The CDR3 nucleotides read TGTGCCATCAACCCGGGAATCTTAGCAGATACGCAGTATTTT.

The chain combines TRBV4-3 with TRBJ2-1; 13 nucleotides line up with TRBD2. This CDR3 has 16 residues. V was clipped by 3 bases and J by 8 bases; unmatched bases: 7. CDR1 and CDR2 from the germline V gene are LGHNA and YSLEER. CDR3 region: CASSHLSGTSGDEQFF. The DNA for the CDR3 is TGCGCCAGCAGCCACTTATCCGGGACTAGCGGGGATGAGCAGTTCTTC.

This clonotype was observed a few times. V is TRBV24-1 and J is TRBJ2-2, with 9 bases that match TRBD1. The CDR3 is 19 residues long. Germline V gene data show CDR1 as KGHDR and CDR2 as SFDVKD. Germline trimming cut 3 bases from V and 1 base from J; bases unmatched to any gene: 11. The CDR3 region has the DNA TGTGCCACCAGTGATCGTAAATACCGGGACAGGGTGAACACCGGGGAGCTGTTTTTT. As protein: CATSDRKYRDRVNTGELFF.

The chain carries TRBV5-8 and TRBJ2-7; D possibly uses TRBD1 or TRBD2 (5 bases each). There are 14 residues in the CDR3. The germline V gene has CDR1 SGHTS and CDR2 YDEGEE. The V gene lost 0 bases and the J gene lost 6 bases, with 13 bases spanning the gap. The CDR3 region is CASSLAGPGFEQYF. CDR3 bases: TGTGCCAGCAGCTTGGCGGGACCGGGCTTCGAGCAGTACTTC.

This clonotype came up many times. J is TRBJ2-2 and V is TRBV20-1, with D possibly TRBD2 on 5 matching bases. This CDR3 region has 15 residues. V shed 1 base and J shed 4 bases, with 13 bases lying between them. Germline assignment: CDR1 DFQATT and CDR2 SNEGSKA (reference sequence). CDR3 sequence: CSARGDSVSTGELFF. CDR3 nucleotide sequence: TGCAGTGCTAGAGGAGATAGCGTGTCCACCGGGGAGCTGTTTTTT.

The chain combines TRBV6-2 or TRBV6-3 with TRBJ1-5, with D hard to call. The CDR3 totals 17 residues. V dropped 0 bases and J dropped 4 bases, with 16 bases sitting between them. Germline V gene sequence: CDR1 MNHEY, CDR2 SVGEGT. DNA of the CDR3: TGTGCCAGCAGTTACTCGGCCCGGGGAGCTCCTAATCAGCCCCAGCATTTT. It encodes CASSYSARGAPNQPQHF.

V and J are TRBV7-2 and TRBJ2-1; perhaps TRBD1 as D (8 bases). The V end was cut by 4 bases, the J end by 9 bases, with 13 bases between. CDR1 and CDR2 from the germline V gene are SGHTA and FQGNSA. The CDR3 has 13 residues. The CDR3 sequence is CASSSNRGGEQFF. Here the CDR3 DNA reads TGTGCCAGCAGCTCTAACAGGGGGGGTGAGCAGTTCTTC.

The sample holds a few counts of this clonotype. The J gene is TRBJ1-5, the V gene TRBV20-1, with D uncertain. CDR3 length: 14 amino acids. V was pared by 3 bases and J by 3 bases, with 12 bases between. Germline lookup yields CDR1 DFQATT and CDR2 SNEGSKA (reference sequence). DNA for the CDR3: TGCAGTGCTAGGGCTCAGTCTACCAATCAGCCCCAGCATTTT. It codes for CSARAQSTNQPQHF.